These 20 T cell receptor beta chains were sequenced from one sample in a study of response to subunit inactivated influenza vaccine. TCRdb reprocessed the RT-PCR reads via MiXCR and lists one record per CDR3 protein. This table has 490,000 or so distinct CDR3 sequences, approximately 7.7% appearing once. Source: PBMCs from blood, taken less than 25 months after vaccination. These receptor sequences come from a man between 50 and 70 years old who received an inactivated influenza vaccine.

This clonotype was seen at least ten times. This chain joins TRBV6-6 and TRBJ2-7; D gene ambiguous. Trimming took 0 bases from V and 5 from J, leaving 8 bases between them. This CDR3 is 13 amino acids long. Germline-derived CDR1 and CDR2 are MNHNY and SVGAGI (reference sequence). CDR3 coding DNA: TGTGCCAGCAGTTACTCCCGACAAAACGAGCAGTACTTC. Its translation: CASSYSRQNEQYF.

This clonotype was counted ten times or more. This chain links TRBV5-1 with TRBJ2-1; D might be TRBD1 or TRBD2, each matching 5 bases. V was shortened by 2 bases and J by 5 bases, with 14 bases between the two germline ends. Looked up from germline, CDR1 is SGHRS and CDR2 is YFSETQ. The CDR3 totals 15 residues. As DNA, the CDR3 is TGCGCCAGCAGCTTTCTGGGGGTTGGGGACAATGAGCAGTTCTTC. It is translated as CASSFLGVGDNEQFF.

The CDR3 DNA sequence: TGTGCCACCAGTGGCGGGGACAGGGGGCCCTACAATGAGCAGTTCTTC. The encoded protein is CATSGGDRGPYNEQFF. The chain carries TRBV24-1 and TRBJ2-1; the match to TRBD1 covers 12 bases. CDR3 length: 16 residues. With 5 bases clipped from V and 2 bases from J, the junction kept 3 bases outside the gene matches. CDR1 and CDR2 (germline): KGHDR, SFDVKD.

This chain uses TRBV19 with TRBJ1-6, with TRBD1 identical over 8 bases. Germline loops: CDR1 LNHDA, CDR2 SQIVND (reference sequence). Trimming cost V 9 bases and J 9 bases; bases outside gene matches: 7. The CDR3 covers 13 residues. CDR3 coding DNA: TGTGCCAGCGGAGACAGGGGACCTTCACCCCTCCACTTT. As protein: CASGDRGPSPLHF. Drawing the rest from reference TRBV19 and TRBJ1-6, the complete variable domain is DGGITQSPKYLFRKEGQNVTLSCEQNLNHDAMYWYRQDPGQGLRLIYYSQIVNDFQKGDIAEGYSVSREKKESFPLTVTSAQKNPTAFYLCASGDRGPSPLHFGNGTRLTVT.

The chain links TRBV5-1 to TRBJ2-7; D uncertain. This CDR3 comprises 15 residues. Germline V gene sequence: CDR1 SGHRS, CDR2 YFSETQ. V was trimmed by 4 bases and J by 0 bases, leaving 14 bases between them. DNA of the CDR3: TGCGCCAGCAGCGTAGGACCCTCCTACTCCTACGAGCAGTACTTC. Its translation is CASSVGPSYSYEQYF. The full variable domain, its missing parts supplied by reference TRBV5-1 and TRBJ2-7, is KAGVTQTPRYLIKTRGQQVTLSCSPISGHRSVSWYQQTPGQGLQFLFEYFSETQRNKGNFPGRFSGRQFSNSRSEMNVSTLELGDSALYLCASSVGPSYSYEQYFGPGTRLTVT.

Many counts were recorded for this clonotype. CDR3 region: CASSGLEGLSNEQFF. DNA of the CDR3: TGTGCCAGCAGCGGTCTCGAGGGCCTAAGCAATGAGCAGTTCTTC. The V and J genes are TRBV9 and TRBJ2-1; D is possibly TRBD2 (5 bases). This CDR3 contains 15 residues. Trimming removed 3 bases from V and 6 bases from J, with 16 bases in between. In germline, CDR1 is SGDLS, CDR2 YYNGEE.

This clonotype has at least ten counts. The rearrangement joins TRBV4-1 to TRBJ1-1; a possible D gene is TRBD1 (6 bases). This CDR3 spans 14 amino acids. Germline lookup yields CDR1 MGHRA and CDR2 YSYEKL. Trimming left V 7 bases short and J 5 bases short, with 17 bases between. In nucleotides, the CDR3 is TGCGCCAGCACCAGTGCAAGGGGGAGAACTGAAGCTTTCTTT. Amino acid sequence: CASTSARGRTEAFF.

Concerning this clonotype itself: A much bigger clone sits one base away, suggesting this may be a read error. Given the absence of the conserved phenylalanine or tryptophan at the CDR3 end, a read error is likely. The V gene is TRBV11-3, the J gene TRBJ2-1, with 16 bases matching TRBD2. Trimming removed 4 bases from V and 12 bases from J; junction bases left unmatched: 9. CDR1 is SGHNT and CDR2 is YENEEA in the germline V gene. The CDR3 has 16 residues. The CDR3 loop reads CASSSGTSGRAGRQFL. As DNA, the CDR3 is TGTGCCAGCAGCTCCGGGACTAGCGGGAGGGCCGGGCGGCAGTTCTTA.

Ten or more counts support this clonotype. The chain employs TRBV12-3 or TRBV12-4 and TRBJ2-2; no clear D gene. The CDR3 has 14 amino acids. V was shortened by 5 bases and J by 2 bases, with 9 bases between the two germline ends. The DNA of the CDR3 is TGTGCCAGCAGTATACTTATAAACACCGGGGAGCTGTTTTTT. It encodes CASSILINTGELFF.

This clonotype occurred many times. V is TRBV5-1 and J is TRBJ2-7; D is perhaps TRBD2 (5 bases). This CDR3 contains 15 residues. V lost 4 bases, J lost 3 bases, and 17 bases lay in between. Germline V lookup: CDR1 SGHRS, CDR2 YFSETQ. Here the CDR3 reads CASSPDGGQIYEQYF. The CDR3 DNA sequence: TGCGCCAGCAGCCCGGACGGAGGCCAAATCTACGAGCAGTACTTC. The entire variable domain, with the rest obtained from reference TRBV5-1 and TRBJ2-7, is as follows: KAGVTQTPRYLIKTRGQQVTLSCSPISGHRSVSWYQQTPGQGLQFLFEYFSETQRNKGNFPGRFSGRQFSNSRSEMNVSTLELGDSALYLCASSPDGGQIYEQYFGPGTRLTVT.

This clonotype has just a few counts. The chain has TRBV7-2 and TRBJ1-2; D call uncertain. Deletions cut 4 bases from V and 4 bases from J, with 7 bases between. Per the germline V gene, CDR1 is SGHTA and CDR2 is FQGNSA. The CDR3 runs to 12 residues. CDR3 residues: CASSSTRYGYTF. As DNA, the CDR3 is TGTGCCAGCAGCTCAACCCGCTATGGCTACACCTTC.

The chain combines TRBV14 with TRBJ2-1, with 7 bases aligning to TRBD1. Trimming cost V 7 bases and J 4 bases; bases outside gene matches: 10. The CDR3 consists of 15 residues. Germline CDR1 is SGHDN and CDR2 is FVKESK. CDR3 protein: CASTWDSGHYNEQFF. The DNA of the CDR3 is TGTGCCAGCACCTGGGACAGTGGGCATTACAATGAGCAGTTCTTC.

V usage is TRBV7-2 and J usage is TRBJ2-1, with D perhaps TRBD2 (6 bases). The V gene lost 5 bases and the J gene lost 13 bases, with 18 bases spanning the gap. Germline V gene data show CDR1 as SGHTA and CDR2 as FQGNSA. The CDR3 has 13 residues. The CDR3 DNA is TGTGCCAGCAGCCGATCGACGGGGGTTTTACAGTTCTTC. Residues: CASSRSTGVLQFF.

The chain joins TRBV9 to TRBJ1-4; 7 bases align to TRBD1. CDR3 size: 16 residues. Germline assignment: CDR1 SGDLS and CDR2 YYNGEE. Trimming took 0 bases from V and 3 from J; bases not matched to a gene: 5. In DNA, the CDR3 is TGTGCCAGCAGCGTAGATCACGGGACAGCTAATGAAAAACTGTTTTTT. This gives the protein CASSVDHGTANEKLFF.

In its sample, this clonotype was seen many times. The J gene is TRBJ2-1, the V gene TRBV3-1; 10 bases agree with TRBD2. Trimming at V came to 4 bases and at J to 4 bases, leaving 7 bases not matched to a gene. The CDR3 contains 16 residues. Germline assignment: CDR1 LGHDT and CDR2 YNNKEL (reference sequence). CDR3 region: CASSPGLAGVYNEQFF. In nucleotides, the CDR3 is TGTGCCAGCAGCCCGGGTCTAGCGGGAGTTTACAATGAGCAGTTCTTC.

The chain recombines TRBV28 with TRBJ2-7; the D gene is possibly TRBD2 (6 bases). The V end was cut by 2 bases, the J end by 6 bases, with 11 bases between. The CDR3 length is 13 residues. Germline CDR1 and CDR2: MDHEN and SYDVKM. The CDR3 reads CASSLIGTGEQYF. The CDR3, as DNA: TGTGCCAGCAGTTTAATTGGGACTGGCGAGCAGTACTTC. Drawing the rest from reference TRBV28 and TRBJ2-7, the complete variable domain is DVKVTQSSRYLVKRTGEKVFLECVQDMDHENMFWYRQDPGLGLRLIYFSYDVKMKEKGDIPEGYSVSREKKERFSLILESASTNQTSMYLCASSLIGTGEQYFGPGTRLTVT.

This clonotype was counted a single time. The junction differs from germline at one of its ends, possibly a read error. The V gene is TRBV6-2 or TRBV6-3, the J gene TRBJ2-1; 8 nucleotides line up with TRBD2. The CDR3 extends over 15 amino acids. Germline V gene data show CDR1 as MNHEY and CDR2 as SVGEGT. CDR3 nucleotide sequence: TGTGCCAGCAGACTTAGCGGGAACGGCTGGAATGAGCAGCTCTTC. Translating gives CASRLSGNGWNEQLF.

Many counts were recorded for this clonotype. J is TRBJ2-7 and V is TRBV5-8; TRBD1 matches at 10 bases. Germline V gene data show CDR1 as SGHTS and CDR2 as YDEGEE. Trimming took 5 bases from V and 3 from J; bases not matched to a gene: 11. The CDR3 length is 16 residues. In nucleotides, the CDR3 is TGTGCCAGCAGTTCCGGGACAGGGGCCCCCATCTACGAGCAGTACTTC. It encodes CASSSGTGAPIYEQYF.

This clonotype has at least ten counts. The chain links TRBV12-3 or TRBV12-4 to TRBJ1-2; D is undetermined. Trimming removed 2 bases at V and 2 bases at J, with 12 bases between. The CDR3 sequence is 15 residues long. CDR3 sequence reads: CASSLTPDGNYGYTF. In DNA, the CDR3 is TGTGCCAGCAGTTTAACCCCTGACGGGAACTATGGCTACACCTTC.

This sequence joins TRBV11-2 and TRBJ2-3, with 10 positions matching TRBD1. The trim removed 3 bases at V and 4 bases at J, leaving 13 bases unmatched. This CDR3 contains 18 residues. Per the germline V gene, CDR1 is SGHAT and CDR2 is FQNNGV. CDR3 nucleotides: TGTGCCAGCAGCTTTATGCCGGGACAGGGGATTTCCGCAGATACGCAGTATTTT. It specifies CASSFMPGQGISADTQYF. Complete variable domain (other parts from reference TRBV11-2 and TRBJ2-3): EAGVAQSPRYKIIEKRQSVAFWCNPISGHATLYWYQQILGQGPKLLIQFQNNGVVDDSQLPKDRFSAERLKGVDSTLKIQPAKLEDSAVYLCASSFMPGQGISADTQYFGPGTRLTVL.